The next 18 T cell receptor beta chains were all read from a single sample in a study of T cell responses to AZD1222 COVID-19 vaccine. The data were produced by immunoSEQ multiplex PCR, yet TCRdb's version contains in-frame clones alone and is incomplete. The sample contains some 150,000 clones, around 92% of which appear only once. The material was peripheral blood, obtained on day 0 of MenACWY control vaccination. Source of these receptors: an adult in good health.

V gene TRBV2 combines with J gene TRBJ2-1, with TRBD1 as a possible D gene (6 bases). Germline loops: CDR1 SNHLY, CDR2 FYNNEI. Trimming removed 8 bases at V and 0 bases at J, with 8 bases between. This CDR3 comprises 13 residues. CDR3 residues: CASDRSSYNEQFF. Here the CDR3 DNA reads TGTGCCAGCGACAGGAGCTCCTACAATGAGCAGTTCTTC.

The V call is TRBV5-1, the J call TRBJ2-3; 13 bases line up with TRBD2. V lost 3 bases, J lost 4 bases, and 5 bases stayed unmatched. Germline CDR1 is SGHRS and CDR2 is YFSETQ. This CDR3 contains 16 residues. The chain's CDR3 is CASSSGLAGVPDTQYF. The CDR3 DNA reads TGCGCCAGCAGCTCCGGACTAGCGGGAGTGCCAGATACGCAGTATTTT.

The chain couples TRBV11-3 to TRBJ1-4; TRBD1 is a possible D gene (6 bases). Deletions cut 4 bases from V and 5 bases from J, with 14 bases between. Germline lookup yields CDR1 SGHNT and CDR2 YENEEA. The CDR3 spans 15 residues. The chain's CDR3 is CASSSMGQLNEKLFF. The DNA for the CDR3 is TGTGCCAGCAGCTCAATGGGACAACTAAATGAAAAACTGTTTTTT.

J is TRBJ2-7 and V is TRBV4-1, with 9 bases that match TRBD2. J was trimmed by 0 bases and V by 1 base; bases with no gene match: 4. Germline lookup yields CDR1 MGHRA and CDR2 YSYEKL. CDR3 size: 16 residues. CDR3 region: CASSQGLAGTSYEQYF. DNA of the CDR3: TGCGCCAGCAGCCAAGGGCTAGCGGGGACCTCCTACGAGCAGTACTTC.

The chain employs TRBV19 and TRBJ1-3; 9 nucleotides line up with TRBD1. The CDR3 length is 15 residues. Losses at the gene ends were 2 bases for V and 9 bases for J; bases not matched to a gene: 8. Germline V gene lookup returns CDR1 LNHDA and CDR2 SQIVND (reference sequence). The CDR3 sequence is CASSISGGTGTTIYF. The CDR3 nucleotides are TGTGCCAGTAGTATATCAGGTGGGACAGGGACCACCATATATTTT.

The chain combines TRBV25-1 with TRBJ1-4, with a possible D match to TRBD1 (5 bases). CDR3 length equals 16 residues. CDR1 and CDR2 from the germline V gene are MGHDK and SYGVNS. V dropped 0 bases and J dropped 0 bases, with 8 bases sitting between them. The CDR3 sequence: CASSEYGGSTNEKLFF. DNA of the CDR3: TGTGCCAGCAGTGAATATGGGGGTTCAACTAATGAAAAACTGTTTTTT.

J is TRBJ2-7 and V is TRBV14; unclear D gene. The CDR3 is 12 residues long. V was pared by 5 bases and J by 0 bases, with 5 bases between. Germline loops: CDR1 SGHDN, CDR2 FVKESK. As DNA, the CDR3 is TGTGCCAGCAGCTTGAGCTCCTACGAGCAGTACTTC. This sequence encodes CASSLSSYEQYF. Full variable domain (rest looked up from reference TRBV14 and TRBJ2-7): EAGVTQFPSHSVIEKGQTVTLRCDPISGHDNLYWYRRVMGKEIKFLLHFVKESKQDESGMPNNRFLAERTGGTYSTLKVQPAELEDSGVYFCASSLSSYEQYFGPGTRLTVT.

The CDR3 DNA reads as TGTGCCAGCAGTTTATCCCCTTCTCCGGGGACAGGGGTAGGCTATGGCTACACCTTC. Amino acid sequence: CASSLSPSPGTGVGYGYTF. The chain employs TRBV27 and TRBJ1-2; 10 bases fit TRBD1. The length of the CDR3 is 19 residues. The germline V gene encodes CDR1 MNHEY and CDR2 SMNVEV (reference sequence). With V trimmed by 0 bases and J by 4 bases, 14 bases remained unmatched.

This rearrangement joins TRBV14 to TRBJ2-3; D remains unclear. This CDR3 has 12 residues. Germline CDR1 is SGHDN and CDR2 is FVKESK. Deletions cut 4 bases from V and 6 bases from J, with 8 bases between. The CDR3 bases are TGTGCCAGCAGCCTGAGGCGGGATACGCAGTATTTT. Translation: CASSLRRDTQYF.

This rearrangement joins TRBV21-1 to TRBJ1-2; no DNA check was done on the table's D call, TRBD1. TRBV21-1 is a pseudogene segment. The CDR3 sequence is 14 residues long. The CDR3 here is CASSRNRGREGYTF. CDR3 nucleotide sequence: TGTGCCAGCAGCAGAAACAGGGGGCGGGAGGGCTACACCTTC.

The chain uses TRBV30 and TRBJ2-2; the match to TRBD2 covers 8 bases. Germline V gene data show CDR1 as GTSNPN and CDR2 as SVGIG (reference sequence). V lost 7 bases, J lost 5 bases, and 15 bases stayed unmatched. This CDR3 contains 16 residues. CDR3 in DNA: TGTGCCTCGACCTCGAGCAGCGGGAGTGGAACCGGGGAGCTGTTTTTT. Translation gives CASTSSSGSGTGELFF.

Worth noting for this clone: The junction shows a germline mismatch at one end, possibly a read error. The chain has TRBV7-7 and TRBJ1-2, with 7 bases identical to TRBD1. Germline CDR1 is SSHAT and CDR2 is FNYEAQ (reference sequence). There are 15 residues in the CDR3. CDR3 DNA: TGTGCTAGCAGCCCACCCGACAGGGCCAACTATGGCTACACCTTC. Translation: CASSPPDRANYGYTF.

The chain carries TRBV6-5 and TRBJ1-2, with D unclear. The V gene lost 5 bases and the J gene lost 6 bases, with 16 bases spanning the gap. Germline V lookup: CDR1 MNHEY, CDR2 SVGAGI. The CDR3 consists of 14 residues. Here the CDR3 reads CASSTSGRSHGYTF. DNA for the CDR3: TGTGCCAGCAGTACCTCCGGACGGAGTCATGGCTACACCTTC.

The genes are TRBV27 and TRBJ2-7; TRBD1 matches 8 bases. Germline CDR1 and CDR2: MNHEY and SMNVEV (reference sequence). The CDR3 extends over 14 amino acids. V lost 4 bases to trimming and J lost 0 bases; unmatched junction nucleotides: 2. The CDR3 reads CASSWTGYSYEQYF. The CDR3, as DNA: TGTGCCAGCAGTTGGACAGGGTACTCCTACGAGCAGTACTTC.

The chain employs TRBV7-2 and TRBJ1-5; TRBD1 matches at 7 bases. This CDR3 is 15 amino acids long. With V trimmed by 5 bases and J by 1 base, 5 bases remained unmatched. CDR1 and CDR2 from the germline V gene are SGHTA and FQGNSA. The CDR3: CASSVKQGSNQPQHF. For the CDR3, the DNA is TGTGCCAGCAGCGTGAAACAGGGGAGCAATCAGCCCCAGCATTTT.

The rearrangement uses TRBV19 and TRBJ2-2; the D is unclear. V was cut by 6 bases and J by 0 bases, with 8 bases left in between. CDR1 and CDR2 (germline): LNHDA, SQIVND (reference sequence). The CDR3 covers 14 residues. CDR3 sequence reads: CASSQSANTGELFF. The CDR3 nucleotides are TGTGCCAGTAGCCAGAGCGCGAACACCGGGGAGCTGTTTTTT. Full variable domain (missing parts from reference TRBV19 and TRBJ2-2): DGGITQSPKYLFRKEGQNVTLSCEQNLNHDAMYWYRQDPGQGLRLIYYSQIVNDFQKGDIAEGYSVSREKKESFPLTVTSAQKNPTAFYLCASSQSANTGELFFGEGSRLTVL.

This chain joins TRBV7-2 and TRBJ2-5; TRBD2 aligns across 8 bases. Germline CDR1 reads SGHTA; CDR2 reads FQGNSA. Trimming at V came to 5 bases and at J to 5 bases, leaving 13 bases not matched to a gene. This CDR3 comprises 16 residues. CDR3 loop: CASSPPGGRGGETQYF. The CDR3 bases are TGTGCCAGCAGCCCCCCGGGAGGGAGGGGCGGGGAGACCCAGTACTTC.

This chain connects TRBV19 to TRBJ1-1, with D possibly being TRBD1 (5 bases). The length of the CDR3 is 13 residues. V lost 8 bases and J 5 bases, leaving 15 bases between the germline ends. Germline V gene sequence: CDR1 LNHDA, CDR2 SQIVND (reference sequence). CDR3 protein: CASGWRGVTEAFF. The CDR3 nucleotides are TGTGCCAGTGGGTGGCGAGGGGTAACTGAAGCTTTCTTT.